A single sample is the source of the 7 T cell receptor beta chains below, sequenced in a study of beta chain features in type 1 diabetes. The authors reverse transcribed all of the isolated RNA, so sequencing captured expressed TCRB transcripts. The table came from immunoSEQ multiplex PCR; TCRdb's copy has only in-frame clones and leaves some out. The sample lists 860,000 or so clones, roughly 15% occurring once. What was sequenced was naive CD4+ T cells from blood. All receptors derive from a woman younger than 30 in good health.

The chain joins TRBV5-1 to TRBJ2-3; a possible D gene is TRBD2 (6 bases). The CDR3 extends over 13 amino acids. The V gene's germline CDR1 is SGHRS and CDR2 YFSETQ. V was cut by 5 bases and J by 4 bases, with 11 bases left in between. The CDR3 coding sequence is TGCGCCAGCAGGGATCCTAGCGCAGATACGCAGTATTTT. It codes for CASRDPSADTQYF.

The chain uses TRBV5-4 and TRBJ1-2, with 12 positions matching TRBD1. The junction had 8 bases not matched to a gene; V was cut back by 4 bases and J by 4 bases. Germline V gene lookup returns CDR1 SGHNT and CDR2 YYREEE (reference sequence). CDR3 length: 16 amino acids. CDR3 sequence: CASSGGGQGAVYGYTF. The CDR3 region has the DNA TGTGCCAGCAGCGGAGGGGGACAGGGGGCGGTCTATGGCTACACCTTC.

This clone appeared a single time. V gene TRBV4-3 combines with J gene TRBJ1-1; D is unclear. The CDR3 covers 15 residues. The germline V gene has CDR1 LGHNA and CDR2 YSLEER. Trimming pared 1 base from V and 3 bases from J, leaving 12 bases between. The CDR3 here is CASSQAGGTDTEAFF. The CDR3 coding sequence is TGCGCCAGCAGCCAAGCGGGCGGCACGGACACTGAAGCTTTCTTT.

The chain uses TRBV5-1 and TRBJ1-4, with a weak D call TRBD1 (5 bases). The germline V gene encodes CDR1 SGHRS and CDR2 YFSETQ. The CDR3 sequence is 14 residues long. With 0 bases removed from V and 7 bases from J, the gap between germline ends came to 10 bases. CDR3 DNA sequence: TGCGCCAGCAGCTTGGCCGGGACTGTTGAAAAACTGTTTTTT. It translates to CASSLAGTVEKLFF. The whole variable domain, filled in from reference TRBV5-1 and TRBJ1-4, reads KAGVTQTPRYLIKTRGQQVTLSCSPISGHRSVSWYQQTPGQGLQFLFEYFSETQRNKGNFPGRFSGRQFSNSRSEMNVSTLELGDSALYLCASSLAGTVEKLFFGSGTQLSVL.

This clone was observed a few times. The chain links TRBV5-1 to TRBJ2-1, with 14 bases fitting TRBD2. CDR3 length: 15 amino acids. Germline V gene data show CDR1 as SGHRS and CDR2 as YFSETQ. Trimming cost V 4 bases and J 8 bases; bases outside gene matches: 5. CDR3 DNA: TGCGCCAGCAGCACTGGGACTAGCGGGAGTGATGAGCAGTTCTTC. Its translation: CASSTGTSGSDEQFF. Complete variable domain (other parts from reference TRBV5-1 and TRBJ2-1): KAGVTQTPRYLIKTRGQQVTLSCSPISGHRSVSWYQQTPGQGLQFLFEYFSETQRNKGNFPGRFSGRQFSNSRSEMNVSTLELGDSALYLCASSTGTSGSDEQFFGPGTRLTVL.

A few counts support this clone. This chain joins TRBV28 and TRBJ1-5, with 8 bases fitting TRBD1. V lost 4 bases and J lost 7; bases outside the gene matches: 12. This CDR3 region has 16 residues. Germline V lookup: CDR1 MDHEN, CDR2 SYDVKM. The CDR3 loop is CASSSTGDRGVQPQHF. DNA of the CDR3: TGTGCCAGCAGTTCCACAGGAGACAGGGGAGTACAGCCCCAGCATTTT.

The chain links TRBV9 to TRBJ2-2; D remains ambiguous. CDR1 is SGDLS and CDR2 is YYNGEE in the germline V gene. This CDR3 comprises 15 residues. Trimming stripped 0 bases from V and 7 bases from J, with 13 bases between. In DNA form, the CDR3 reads TGTGCCAGCAGCGTAGTGCTTAGTTCGGTCGGGGAGCTGTTTTTT. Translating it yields CASSVVLSSVGELFF. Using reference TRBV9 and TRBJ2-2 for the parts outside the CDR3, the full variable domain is DSGVTQTPKHLITATGQRVTLRCSPRSGDLSVYWYQQSLDQGLQFLIQYYNGEERAKGNILERFSAQQFPDLHSELNLSSLELGDSALYFCASSVVLSSVGELFFGEGSRLTVL.